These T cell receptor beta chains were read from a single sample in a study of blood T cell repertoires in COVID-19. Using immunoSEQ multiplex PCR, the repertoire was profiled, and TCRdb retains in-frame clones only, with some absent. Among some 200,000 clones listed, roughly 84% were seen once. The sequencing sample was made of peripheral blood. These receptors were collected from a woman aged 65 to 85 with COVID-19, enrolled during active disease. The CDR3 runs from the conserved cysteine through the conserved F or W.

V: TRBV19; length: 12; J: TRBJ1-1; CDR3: CASISPDTEAFF
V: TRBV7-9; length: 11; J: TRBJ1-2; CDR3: CASSFGDSYTF
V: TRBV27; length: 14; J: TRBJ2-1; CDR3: CASSPLSGNNEQFF
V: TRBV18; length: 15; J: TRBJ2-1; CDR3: CASSTGQGIHNEQFF
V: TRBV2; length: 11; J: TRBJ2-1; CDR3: CASSTANEQFF
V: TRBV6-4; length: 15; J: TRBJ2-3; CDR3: CASSSEPGISHTQYF
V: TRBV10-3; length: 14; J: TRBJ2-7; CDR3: CAISGTGGYYEQYF
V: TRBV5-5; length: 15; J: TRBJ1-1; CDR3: CASSSLQGVNTEAFF
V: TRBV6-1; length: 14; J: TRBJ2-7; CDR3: CASSESLAANEQYF
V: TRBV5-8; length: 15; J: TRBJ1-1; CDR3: CASSLLRQGSTEAFF
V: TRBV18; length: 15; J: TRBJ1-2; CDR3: CASSPLTGGVLGYTF
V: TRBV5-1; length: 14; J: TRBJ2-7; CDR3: CASSSERQPYEQYF
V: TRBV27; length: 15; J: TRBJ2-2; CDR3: CASSLGHMNTGELFF
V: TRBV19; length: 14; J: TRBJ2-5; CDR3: CASSIGSGRETQYF
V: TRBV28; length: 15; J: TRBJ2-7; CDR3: CASTMGGQGNQEQYF
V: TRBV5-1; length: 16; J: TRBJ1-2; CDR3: CASSLTGGARGDGYTF
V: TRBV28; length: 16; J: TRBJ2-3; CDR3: CASSLTSGSVTDTQYF
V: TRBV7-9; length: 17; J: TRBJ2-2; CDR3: CASIRAGTAQNTGELFF
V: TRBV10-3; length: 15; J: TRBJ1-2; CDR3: CAITGGGTGNYGYTF
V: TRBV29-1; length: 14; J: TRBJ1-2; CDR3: CSVPLGEAIYGYTF
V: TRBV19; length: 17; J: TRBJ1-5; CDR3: CASSSRTGALLNQPQHF
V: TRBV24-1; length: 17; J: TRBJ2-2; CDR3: CATSEVGLAGATGELFF
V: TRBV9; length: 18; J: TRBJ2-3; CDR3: CASSKTSGRARLTDTQYF
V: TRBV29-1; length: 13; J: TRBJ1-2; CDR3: CSVRADRATGYTF
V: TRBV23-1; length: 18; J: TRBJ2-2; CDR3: CASSQSIRRQGNTGELFF
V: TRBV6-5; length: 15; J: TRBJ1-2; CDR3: CASTLKAGGGYGYTF
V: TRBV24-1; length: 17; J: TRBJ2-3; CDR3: CATSEGPGQGVGDTQYF
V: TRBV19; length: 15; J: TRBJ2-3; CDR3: CASSASSGGTDTQYF